The rows below give T cell receptor beta chains drawn from one sample of a study of human T cells and chemical hapten exposure. From the RACE reads, TCRdb called clonotypes with MiXCR, one entry per CDR3 protein. The sample has around 120,000 distinct CDR3 sequences, roughly 13% seen once. This specimen consisted of whole blood, obtained in connection with sensitization to the hapten diphenylcyclopropenone (DPC). These receptors were obtained from a man younger than 30 with alopecia areata. Some clones in this sample may be carry-over from other donors' samples. CDR3s include the opening cysteine and the closing phenylalanine or tryptophan. The order of the fields is clone size, J gene, CDR3 length, D gene, V gene, CDR3 DNA, CDR3 protein. D genes are given only for firm matches. The size of a clone is reported for some rows only, either as once, few or many, or as a class for expanded clones.

>-|TRBJ1-1|13|-|TRBV21-1
TGTGCCAGCAGGGGACGCTTGAACACTGAAGCTTTCTTT
CASRGRLNTEAFF
>many|TRBJ2-3|12|TRBD2|TRBV29-1
TGCAGCCTTGGGGGGGTTACAGATACGCAGTATTTT
CSLGGVTDTQYF
>-|TRBJ2-7|14|-|TRBV27
TGTGCCAGCAGTTTGGTCCCAGCGACCTACGAGCAGTACTTC
CASSLVPATYEQYF
>-|TRBJ1-5|16|TRBD1|TRBV10-3
TGTGCCATCGGCGGCAGGGGGCTTGACAGCAATCAGCCCCAGCATTTT
CAIGGRGLDSNQPQHF
>few|TRBJ2-7|13|-|TRBV12-3/TRBV12-4
TGTGCCAGCATGTTTCTCGAGGGCGACGAGCAGTACTTC
CASMFLEGDEQYF
>-|TRBJ2-1|13|-|TRBV2
TGTGCCAGCAGTGTGGGGACCCCCTCCGAGCAGTTCTTC
CASSVGTPSEQFF
>-|TRBJ2-6|15|-|TRBV6-2/TRBV6-3
TGTGCCAGCAGTTACGGGGGTACTGGGGCCAACGTCCTGACTTTC
CASSYGGTGANVLTF
>-|TRBJ2-6|17|-|TRBV7-9
TGTGCCAGCAGCCCCCAGGGTATCGGAACCGGGGCCAACGTCCTGACTTTC
CASSPQGIGTGANVLTF
>many|TRBJ1-1|15|TRBD1|TRBV6-6
TGTGCCAGCTCGGACACGACAGGGGTTTTCGCTGAAGCTTTCTTT
CASSDTTGVFAEAFF
>few|TRBJ1-5|15|-|TRBV18
TGTGCCAGCTCACCCCAGGGGAGTGGCAATCAGCCCCAGCATTTT
CASSPQGSGNQPQHF
>few|TRBJ2-2|15|-|TRBV3-1
TGTGCCAGCAGCCTACGACAGACAGTTACCGGGGAGCTGTTTTTT
CASSLRQTVTGELFF
>many|TRBJ2-3|19|TRBD2|TRBV2
TGTGCCAGCAGTTATCCCGCTAGCGGGGGGACCTCTAACACAGATACGCAGTATTTT
CASSYPASGGTSNTDTQYF
>few|TRBJ1-5|13|-|TRBV6-5
TGTGCCAGCAGTGCAGGGTACGATCAGCCCCAGCATTTT
CASSAGYDQPQHF
>-|TRBJ2-7|14|-|TRBV4-2
TGTGCCAGCAGCCAAGGACGGCAATCCTACGAGCAGTACTTC
CASSQGRQSYEQYF
>few|TRBJ1-5|16|TRBD1|TRBV10-3
TGTGCCACGACGGGCGGGACAGTTTATAGCAATCAGCCCCAGCATTTT
CATTGGTVYSNQPQHF
>few|TRBJ2-4|12|-|TRBV3-1
TGTGCCAGCAGCTACACCAAAAACATTCAGTACTTC
CASSYTKNIQYF
>-|TRBJ2-3|15|-|TRBV6-5
TGTGCCAGCAGTTACTTGGCGTCAAGCACAGATACGCAGTATTTT
CASSYLASSTDTQYF
>few|TRBJ2-5|18|TRBD2|TRBV4-2
TGTGCCAGCAGCAGGAATCCGGCTAGCGGGGGGGATCAAGAGACCCAGTACTTC
CASSRNPASGGDQETQYF
>-|TRBJ2-1|17|TRBD1|TRBV4-2
TGTGCCAGCAGCACTCTCCACGCCGGGACAGGGGGAGGTGAGCAGTTCTTC
CASSTLHAGTGGGEQFF
>few|TRBJ1-4|15|-|TRBV6-2/TRBV6-3
TGTGCCAGCAGTTACGTCCGGCCCCGTGAGGAAAAACTGTTTTTT
CASSYVRPREEKLFF
>-|TRBJ2-3|14|-|TRBV9
TGTGCCAGCAGCGACGGGACAACCCAAGATACGCAGTATTTT
CASSDGTTQDTQYF
>few|TRBJ1-1|17|-|TRBV7-2
TGTGCCAGCACCTCATACCGAAGGACAGACATGAACACTGAAGCTTTCTTT
CASTSYRRTDMNTEAFF
>few|TRBJ2-5|15|-|TRBV4-1
TGCGCCAGCAGCCACCGTCACTTGGTCGGTAGACCACAGTACTTC
CASSHRHLVGRPQYF
>few|TRBJ1-1|13|-|TRBV12-3/TRBV12-4
TGTGCCAGCAGAAGGGACCGTAGGACTGAAGCTTTCTTT
CASRRDRRTEAFF
>-|TRBJ2-7|14|TRBD1|TRBV29-1
TGCAGCGTTGAAGAGTACAGGGGGGTGAGGGAGCAGTACTTC
CSVEEYRGVREQYF
>many|TRBJ2-7|14|TRBD2|TRBV20-1
TGCAGTGCTTTACTGACTAGCGGGGGGTACGAGCAGTACTTC
CSALLTSGGYEQYF
>-|TRBJ1-1|11|-|TRBV29-1
TGCAGCGCCTACATGAACACTGAAGCTTTCTTT
CSAYMNTEAFF
>-|TRBJ2-7|14|TRBD2|TRBV11-2
TGTGCCAGCAGCTTAGTTACTAGCGGCTACGAGCAGTACTTC
CASSLVTSGYEQYF
>-|TRBJ1-3|15|-|TRBV20-1
TGCAGTGCTAGAGATCCTGGAAATTCCCGAAACACCATATATTTT
CSARDPGNSRNTIYF
>few|TRBJ1-1|14|-|TRBV12-3/TRBV12-4
TGTGCCAGCAGTAGGGGCCTACGGAACACTGAAGCTTTCTTT
CASSRGLRNTEAFF
>-|TRBJ2-1|15|TRBD1|TRBV27
TGTGCCAGCAGTTCTGACAGGGGGCTCTACAATGAGCAGTTCTTC
CASSSDRGLYNEQFF